This TCR beta chain emerged from a study of response to subunit inactivated influenza vaccine. Study observations and caveats: Authors suggested seasonal influenza vaccinations each recruit few new T cells.

TCRdb used MiXCR to reprocess the RT-PCR reads, holding one entry per CDR3 protein. The data show approximately 250,000 distinct CDR3 sequences, with approximately 12% seen just once and 7.5% to 10% held by the top ten. Comment on this clonotype: The antigen is unknown.

Germline assignment: CDR1 DFQATT and CDR2 SNEGSKA (reference sequence). V was pared by 2 bases and J by 4 bases, with 4 bases of the junction left unmatched. The CDR3 length is 14 residues. The TCR sequence derives from a man aged 45-60 years who received an inactivated influenza vaccine. The sample in question was non-naive T cells sorted from PBMCs, obtained 14 to 15 days before vaccination. The rearrangement uses TRBV20-1 and TRBJ1-1, with 10 bases that match TRBD1. In nucleotides, the CDR3 is TGCAGTGCTAGACCGGGACAGGGGATCACTGAAGCTTTCTTT. Translated: CSARPGQGITEAFF.